This T cell receptor beta chain was identified in a study of radiation and T cells in renal cell carcinoma. Study context: Nephrectomy followed 15 Gy stereotactic body radiation by 4 weeks.

The protocol was immunoSEQ multiplex PCR, while the TCRdb copy is restricted to in-frame clones and leaves out a portion. The repertoire holds 100,000 to 150,000 clones, with around 81% as singletons. Germline trimming cut 4 bases from V and 1 base from J; bases unmatched to any gene: 6. The germline CDR1 and CDR2 sequences are SNHLY and FYNNEI. This CDR3 contains 16 residues. Regarding time point: blood 2 weeks post-SBRT. This sample's treatment: 15 Gy SBRT to primary tumor, nephrectomy 4 weeks later. Radiation-treated patients gave blood at baseline, week 2 and week 4. The tumor was a clear cell renal cell carcinoma.

This sequence was found in a man over 45 with renal cell carcinoma. This sequence joins TRBV2 and TRBJ2-3, with 9 bases aligning to TRBD1. The sequences come from blood, collected from a patient whose treatment included radiotherapy and nephrectomy. Written as DNA, the CDR3 is TGTGCCAGCAGTGCCATGACAGGGGGGGGCACAGATACGCAGTATTTT. Amino acid sequence: CASSAMTGGGTDTQYF.